These 31 T cell receptor beta chains came from one sample sequenced in a study of blood T cell repertoires in COVID-19. Clones were read by immunoSEQ multiplex PCR, and TCRdb kept only the in-frame ones, dropping some. The sample shows over 150,000 clones, about 85% of them seen only once. Sequenced material: peripheral blood. The receptors come from a man aged 55 to 70 with COVID-19, enrolled during active disease.

The chain employs TRBV24-1 and TRBJ2-1; 8 bases line up with TRBD1. CDR3 length equals 16 residues. The J segment lost 0 bases and the V segment lost 4 bases, leaving 4 bases of the junction unmatched. Germline-derived CDR1 and CDR2 are KGHDR and SFDVKD. The CDR3 bases are TGTGCCACCAGTGAATACGGACAGGGCTCCTACAATGAGCAGTTCTTC. Translated, it gives CATSEYGQGSYNEQFF.

This clone occurred once. The J gene is TRBJ1-5, the V gene TRBV20-1; 7 positions match TRBD1. The germline gives CDR1 DFQATT, CDR2 SNEGSKA (reference sequence). This CDR3 has 14 residues. J gave up 2 bases and V 3 bases, and 4 bases lay outside the gene matches. In DNA, the CDR3 is TGCAGTGCTAGTTACAGGGGTGGCAATCAGCCCCAGCATTTT. This gives the protein CSASYRGGNQPQHF.

The chain couples TRBV7-2 to TRBJ1-1; D is perhaps TRBD1 (5 bases). The CDR3 totals 14 residues. Germline V gene lookup returns CDR1 SGHTA and CDR2 FQGNSA. Trimming shortened V by 3 bases and J by 1 base, and 9 bases separated the two germline ends. CDR3 in DNA: TGTGCCAGCAGCTTCCCACAGGCGAACACTGAAGCTTTCTTT. This translates into CASSFPQANTEAFF.

The chain joins TRBV28 to TRBJ1-1, with D uncertain. The CDR3 is 12 residues long. The ends were cut back, 7 bases at V and 1 base at J, with 7 bases in the middle. Germline CDR1 MDHEN, CDR2 SYDVKM. The CDR3 loop is CASKIENTEAFF. CDR3 nucleotides: TGTGCCAGCAAGATAGAGAACACTGAAGCTTTCTTT.

This chain joins TRBV12-3 or TRBV12-4 and TRBJ1-1; 7 bases map to TRBD1. With V trimmed by 6 bases and J by 9 bases, 10 bases remained unmatched. The CDR3 loop spans 13 amino acids. The CDR3 sequence: CASSLGGQQKAFF. The CDR3 coding sequence is TGTGCCAGCAGCCTAGGGGGACAGCAAAAAGCTTTCTTT.

The rearrangement links TRBV5-4 to TRBJ1-1, with D perhaps TRBD1 (6 bases). Germline V gives CDR1 SGHNT, CDR2 YYREEE (reference sequence). The CDR3 spans 15 residues. V lost 5 bases to trimming and J lost 1 base, with 15 bases between them. CDR3 nucleotide sequence: TGTGCCAGCAGTCCGGGGGGGCGGAAGAACACTGAAGCTTTCTTT. Translation: CASSPGGRKNTEAFF.

The sample holds a few counts of this clone. The rearrangement uses TRBV12-3 or TRBV12-4 and TRBJ1-1; D gene uncertain. The length of the CDR3 is 12 residues. The V and J ends lost 6 bases and 4 bases respectively, with 9 bases between them. CDR3 in DNA: TGTGCCAGCAGAGCCCGGGGCACTGAAGCTTTCTTT. This codes for CASRARGTEAFF.

This chain joins TRBV30 and TRBJ1-2; 10 positions match TRBD1. V gave up 0 bases and J gave up 8 bases; unmatched junction bases: 6. CDR1 and CDR2 from the germline V gene are GTSNPN and SVGIG (reference sequence). CDR3 size: 14 residues. CDR3 bases: TGTGCCTGGAGTGTACCGGGACAGGGGAGAGGCTACACCTTC. This translates into CAWSVPGQGRGYTF.

This clone came up once. V usage is TRBV15 and J usage is TRBJ1-1; 9 positions agree with TRBD1. Per germline, CDR1 LNHNV and CDR2 YYDKDF (reference sequence). The V segment lost 2 bases and the J segment 4 bases; nucleotides outside the gene matches: 2. This CDR3 is built from 14 residues. The CDR3, as DNA: TGTGCCACCAGCAGATCGGACAGGGGCACTGAAGCTTTCTTT. As protein: CATSRSDRGTEAFF. The entire variable domain, with the rest obtained from reference TRBV15 and TRBJ1-1, is as follows: DAMVIQNPRYQVTQFGKPVTLSCSQTLNHNVMYWYQQKSSQAPKLLFHYYDKDFNNEADTPDNFQSRRPNTSFCFLDIRSPGLGDTAMYLCATSRSDRGTEAFFGQGTRLTVV.

This clone was counted a few times. The J gene is TRBJ1-1, the V gene TRBV6-6; D gene uncertain. Germline CDR1 and CDR2: MNHNY and SVGAGI (reference sequence). The CDR3 loop spans 17 amino acids. V lost 5 bases and J lost 0, with 19 bases in between. CDR3 residues: CASSPDGAGFVNTEAFF. DNA of the CDR3: TGTGCCAGCAGTCCCGATGGCGCAGGATTCGTGAACACTGAAGCTTTCTTT.

V is TRBV10-3 and J is TRBJ1-1; maybe TRBD1 (6 bases). The CDR3 is 15 residues long. Germline V gene sequence: CDR1 ENHRY, CDR2 SYGVKD. The V and J ends lost 0 bases and 5 bases respectively, with 13 bases between them. CDR3 sequence: CAISESTGSRTEAFF. Written as DNA, the CDR3 is TGTGCCATCAGTGAGTCAACAGGGTCTAGAACTGAAGCTTTCTTT.

Worth noting for this clone: This same CDR3 is encoded by further DNA sequences in the sample. This chain uses TRBV6-2 or TRBV6-3 with TRBJ1-5; 7 bases match TRBD1. The CDR3 totals 13 residues. Germline lookup yields CDR1 MNHEY and CDR2 SVGEGT. V lost 5 bases to trimming and J lost 7 bases; unmatched junction nucleotides: 5. CDR3 nucleotides: TGTGCCAGCAGTCTACAGGGGCGGCAGCCCCAGCATTTT. Amino acids: CASSLQGRQPQHF.

The J gene is TRBJ1-5, the V gene TRBV4-1; 9 bases match TRBD1. V shed 6 bases, J shed 3 bases, and the junction held 3 bases outside the gene matches. CDR1 and CDR2 from the germline V gene are MGHRA and YSYEKL. This CDR3 is built from 14 residues. As DNA, the CDR3 is TGCGCCAGCAGTCGGACAGGGGCCAATCAGCCCCAGCATTTT. The encoded protein is CASSRTGANQPQHF.

This sequence joins TRBV19 and TRBJ2-1; 13 bases are shared with TRBD2. V trimming: 6 bases; J trimming: 11 bases; junction bases outside the gene matches: 10. The CDR3 covers 15 residues. Looked up from germline, CDR1 is LNHDA and CDR2 is SQIVND (reference sequence). Here the CDR3 reads CASSNGLAGDEQQFF. The CDR3 nucleotides are TGTGCCAGTAGCAACGGACTAGCGGGAGACGAACAGCAGTTCTTC.

This chain uses TRBV5-1 with TRBJ2-3, with a possible D match to TRBD1 (5 bases). Trimming shortened V by 4 bases and J by 5 bases, and 14 bases separated the two germline ends. CDR1 SGHRS and CDR2 YFSETQ come from the germline V gene. CDR3 size: 14 residues. The CDR3 spells CASSPGGQGDTQYF. The CDR3 nucleotides are TGCGCCAGCAGCCCCGGCGGACAAGGAGATACGCAGTATTTT.

This chain connects TRBV5-4 to TRBJ2-2, with D perhaps TRBD2 (5 bases). The CDR3 is 15 amino acids. CDR1 and CDR2 from the germline V gene are SGHNT and YYREEE (reference sequence). V lost 4 bases and J 6 bases, leaving 16 bases between the germline ends. The CDR3 loop reads CASSLDTGTSGELFF. The CDR3 DNA reads as TGTGCCAGCAGCCTAGACACGGGAACGTCCGGGGAGCTGTTTTTT.

The rearrangement joins TRBV4-3 to TRBJ1-2; a possible D gene is TRBD1 (5 bases). The CDR3 totals 12 residues. CDR1 and CDR2 from the germline V gene are LGHNA and YSLEER. The germline V and J ends were trimmed by 1 base and 7 bases, with 7 bases remaining between them. The CDR3 protein is CASSQGTFGYTF. For the CDR3, the DNA is TGCGCCAGCAGCCAAGGGACATTTGGCTACACCTTC.

The genes are TRBV2 and TRBJ2-7; TRBD1 agrees at 9 bases. Germline V gives CDR1 SNHLY, CDR2 FYNNEI. The J segment lost 5 bases and the V segment lost 4 bases, leaving 9 bases of the junction unmatched. The CDR3 runs to 15 residues. CDR3 nucleotide sequence: TGTGCCAGCAGTGCCGTCCCGGGACAGGGCCACGAGCAGTACTTC. It yields the protein CASSAVPGQGHEQYF.

The J gene is TRBJ1-1, the V gene TRBV29-1; the D gene is possibly TRBD1 (5 bases). The CDR3 is made up of 14 amino acids. Germline CDR1 SQVTM, CDR2 ANQGSEA. Trimming left V 5 bases short and J 3 bases short, with 16 bases between. CDR3 DNA sequence: TGCAGCGTTCCCTCGGGGGGGTGGGACACTGAAGCTTTCTTT. Its protein is CSVPSGGWDTEAFF.

V and J are TRBV27 and TRBJ1-5, with D tentatively TRBD1 (5 bases). The germline CDR1 and CDR2 sequences are MNHEY and SMNVEV (reference sequence). The germline V and J ends were trimmed by 0 bases and 3 bases, with 12 bases remaining between them. The CDR3 is 16 amino acids. This chain's CDR3 is CASSLSSTGDNQPQHF. CDR3 in DNA: TGTGCCAGCAGTTTATCGAGTACAGGAGACAATCAGCCCCAGCATTTT.

V and J are TRBV7-8 and TRBJ1-1; TRBD1 matches at 7 bases. The CDR3 consists of 13 residues. Germline-derived CDR1 and CDR2 are SGHVS and FQNEAQ. V was pared by 5 bases and J by 11 bases, with 11 bases of the junction left unmatched. The DNA for the CDR3 is TGTGCCAGCAGCCCCGGACAGGACTTACAGGCTTTCTTT. As protein: CASSPGQDLQAFF. Filled out from reference TRBV7-8 and TRBJ1-1, the complete variable domain reads GAGVSQSPRYKVAKRGQDVALRCDPISGHVSLFWYQQALGQGPEFLTYFQNEAQLDKSGLPSDRFFAERPEGSVSTLKIQRTQQEDSAVYLCASSPGQDLQAFFGQGTRLTVV.

J is TRBJ1-6 and V is TRBV27, with D perhaps matching TRBD1 (5 bases). V gave up 6 bases and J gave up 0 bases, with 12 bases separating them. The CDR3 has 16 amino acids. CDR1 and CDR2 (germline): MNHEY, SMNVEV (reference sequence). CDR3 residues: CASSRTPSSYNSPLHF. The CDR3 nucleotides are TGTGCCAGCAGCCGGACACCATCCTCCTATAATTCACCCCTCCACTTT.

The rearrangement links TRBV6-6 to TRBJ1-5; maybe TRBD1 (5 bases). V was shortened by 6 bases and J by 2 bases, with 11 bases between the two germline ends. Germline values: CDR1 MNHNY, CDR2 SVGAGI (reference sequence). The CDR3 is made up of 14 amino acids. The chain's CDR3 is CASRRAGGNQPQHF. CDR3 nucleotides: TGTGCCAGCAGGAGGGCGGGGGGCAATCAGCCCCAGCATTTT.

The chain employs TRBV7-2 and TRBJ1-6, with D uncertain. The V gene's germline CDR1 is SGHTA and CDR2 FQGNSA. The CDR3 contains 14 residues. V lost 2 bases to trimming and J lost 8 bases, with 10 bases between them. CDR3 sequence reads: CASSLTGIYSPLHF. CDR3 DNA: TGTGCCAGCAGCTTAACGGGAATTTATTCACCCCTCCACTTT.

The chain joins TRBV6-2 or TRBV6-3 to TRBJ1-2, with D tentatively TRBD1 (5 bases). The germline V gene has CDR1 MNHEY and CDR2 SVGEGT. The CDR3 runs to 16 residues. V was trimmed by 6 bases and J by 6 bases, leaving 23 bases between them. The CDR3 DNA follows: TGTGCCAGCAGCCCCGGCGGGGTGGGGCGTCGGGATGGCTACACCTTC. Translating gives CASSPGGVGRRDGYTF.

This chain links TRBV3-1 (or the pseudogene TRBV3-2) with TRBJ1-1, with D tentatively TRBD1 (6 bases). V dropped 4 bases and J dropped 1 base, with 13 bases sitting between them. The CDR3 is 15 amino acids. The V gene's germline CDR1 is LGHDT and CDR2 YNNKEL (reference sequence). In DNA form, the CDR3 reads TGTGCCAGCAGCCGGAACAGGGCCCCGAACACTGAAGCTTTCTTT. Translating it yields CASSRNRAPNTEAFF.

The chain couples TRBV4-2 to TRBJ2-6; 14 positions agree with TRBD2. The length of the CDR3 is 17 residues. From germline, CDR1 is LGHNA and CDR2 YNFKEQ. V lost 6 bases to trimming and J lost 2 bases; unmatched junction nucleotides: 3. The CDR3 reads CASRPGLAGAGANVLTF. In DNA form, the CDR3 reads TGTGCCAGCAGACCGGGACTAGCGGGAGCTGGGGCCAACGTCCTGACTTTC.

The V call is TRBV7-9, the J call TRBJ1-2; weak D call: TRBD1 (6 bases). V lost 3 bases and J lost 3, with 14 bases in between. The CDR3 is 15 amino acids. Germline values: CDR1 SEHNR, CDR2 FQNEAQ (reference sequence). The CDR3 coding sequence is TGTGCCAGCAGCTTCGGACAGCCACTAGACTATGGCTACACCTTC. This codes for CASSFGQPLDYGYTF.

The chain has TRBV20-1 and TRBJ1-3; the match to TRBD1 covers 8 bases. The V gene's germline CDR1 is DFQATT and CDR2 SNEGSKA (reference sequence). The CDR3 length is 14 residues. After removal of 3 bases from V and 6 bases from J, the junction contained 7 bases not matched to a gene. The CDR3 here is CSASSPDRENTIYF. The CDR3 DNA follows: TGCAGTGCTAGTAGCCCGGACAGGGAAAACACCATATATTTT.

The V call is TRBV5-4, the J call TRBJ1-6; perhaps TRBD1 as D (5 bases). The germline CDR1 and CDR2 sequences are SGHNT and YYREEE (reference sequence). The V end was cut by 1 base, the J end by 8 bases, with 10 bases between. The CDR3 covers 14 residues. The CDR3 spells CASSLLGADSPLHF. CDR3 sequence (DNA): TGTGCCAGCAGCTTGTTAGGGGCTGATTCACCCCTCCACTTT.

This clone was counted a single time. The gene calls are TRBV2 and TRBJ1-5, with D perhaps matching TRBD1 (6 bases). This CDR3 has 14 amino acids. Trimming cost V 3 bases and J 6 bases, with 12 bases left between them. In germline, CDR1 is SNHLY, CDR2 FYNNEI. CDR3 amino acids: CASSEGQGSQPQHF. In DNA, the CDR3 is TGTGCCAGCAGTGAGGGGCAGGGGTCTCAGCCCCAGCATTTT.